The 15 T cell receptor beta chains below all came from one sample that was sequenced in a study of blood T cell repertoires in COVID-19. Produced via immunoSEQ multiplex PCR; TCRdb's table is partial and in-frame only. The table lists some 300,000 clones, 88% of them singletons. Sequencing was done on a sample of PBMCs or T cells enriched from blood (not recorded which). These receptors were collected from a woman aged 25-40 years who had recovered from COVID-19.

V gene TRBV10-2 combines with J gene TRBJ2-2; 11 positions match TRBD2. This CDR3 has 15 residues. The germline V gene encodes CDR1 WSHSY and CDR2 SAAADI. Trimming removed 7 bases from V and 6 bases from J; junction bases left unmatched: 7. CDR3 residues: CASIISGGAAGELFF. CDR3 nucleotide sequence: TGCGCCAGCATTATTAGCGGGGGGGCAGCCGGGGAGCTGTTTTTT.

This rearrangement joins TRBV7-9 to TRBJ2-1; 8 positions match TRBD2. Germline V gene sequence: CDR1 SEHNR, CDR2 FQNEAQ (reference sequence). V shed 2 bases, J shed 10 bases, and the junction held 10 bases outside the gene matches. The CDR3 runs 15 residues. The CDR3 region has the DNA TGTGCCAGCAGCTTAATAGCGGGGCCATCGGGAGAGCAGTTCTTC. Its protein product is CASSLIAGPSGEQFF.

This sequence joins TRBV4-2 and TRBJ2-3; possibly TRBD1 for D (8 bases). The CDR3 runs to 18 residues. Trimming stripped 1 base from V and 2 bases from J, with 19 bases between. Germline CDR1 reads LGHNA; CDR2 reads YNFKEQ. This chain's CDR3 is CASSQVRGPSGATDTQYF. DNA of the CDR3: TGTGCCAGCAGCCAAGTCAGGGGGCCTAGCGGAGCCACAGATACGCAGTATTTT.

This chain uses TRBV6-2 or TRBV6-3 with TRBJ2-1, with TRBD2 matching 11 bases. Germline values: CDR1 MNHEY, CDR2 SVGEGT. The CDR3 extends over 17 amino acids. V was clipped by 3 bases and J by 6 bases; unmatched bases: 10. Written as DNA, the CDR3 is TGTGCCAGCAGTTATAACCCACTAGCGGGAGCGTTCAATGAGCAGTTCTTC. Translating gives CASSYNPLAGAFNEQFF.

This rearrangement joins TRBV13 to TRBJ2-5, with 14 nucleotides matching TRBD2. Unmatched junction bases numbered 3, after V lost 5 bases and J lost 4 bases. The germline V gene has CDR1 PRHDT and CDR2 FYEKMQ (reference sequence). The CDR3 consists of 15 residues. CDR3 region: CASSPGLAGGETQYF. CDR3 nucleotides: TGTGCCAGCAGCCCCGGACTAGCGGGGGGAGAGACCCAGTACTTC.

This chain uses TRBV6-1 with TRBJ1-2; a weak D match, TRBD1 (6 bases). The V and J ends lost 6 bases and 4 bases respectively, with 15 bases between them. Germline CDR1 MNHNS, CDR2 SASEGT. The CDR3 sequence is 14 residues long. Here the CDR3 reads CASSLRDIPYGYTF. The CDR3, as DNA: TGTGCCAGCAGCCTGAGGGACATTCCCTATGGCTACACCTTC.

V is TRBV24-1 and J is TRBJ1-2, with 9 bases lining up with TRBD1. Germline loops: CDR1 KGHDR, CDR2 SFDVKD. The CDR3 spans 15 residues. With V trimmed by 3 bases and J by 4 bases, 5 bases remained unmatched. CDR3 in DNA: TGTGCCACCAGTGATGACCGGGACAGGGCCTATGGCTACACCTTC. Residues: CATSDDRDRAYGYTF.

The chain employs TRBV24-1 and TRBJ1-2; no reliable D call. The V end was cut by 4 bases, the J end by 6 bases, with 11 bases between. The length of the CDR3 is 13 residues. Germline CDR1 reads KGHDR; CDR2 reads SFDVKD. The CDR3 loop reads CATSEPNRDGYTF. The CDR3 nucleotides are TGTGCCACCAGTGAACCAAACCGAGATGGCTACACCTTC.

This clone was observed a few times. The chain recombines TRBV7-9 with TRBJ1-4, with TRBD1 matching over 8 bases. The length of the CDR3 is 16 residues. CDR1 and CDR2 (germline): SEHNR, FQNEAQ (reference sequence). V trimming: 2 bases; J trimming: 9 bases; junction bases outside the gene matches: 11. In nucleotides, the CDR3 is TGTGCCAGCAGCTTACGACTAGGACAGGGACGACAAAAACTGTTTTTT. Its translation is CASSLRLGQGRQKLFF.

This sequence joins TRBV6-2 or TRBV6-3 and TRBJ1-6; D is uncertain. Germline V gene data show CDR1 as MNHEY and CDR2 as SVGEGT. The ends were cut back, 3 bases at V and 8 bases at J, with 17 bases in the middle. CDR3 length: 16 residues. The CDR3 sequence is CASSYYRRTNHSPLHF. For the CDR3, the DNA is TGTGCCAGCAGTTATTATCGCAGAACCAACCATTCACCCCTCCACTTT.

The chain uses TRBV29-1 and TRBJ1-1; D remains unclear. Per the germline V gene, CDR1 is SQVTM and CDR2 is ANQGSEA. This CDR3 is built from 15 residues. The V end lost 6 bases, the J end lost 2 bases, and 19 bases lay between the germline ends. For the CDR3, the DNA is TGCAGCGTCGACCCCTGGACTGTGGGTAACACTGAAGCTTTCTTT. Residues: CSVDPWTVGNTEAFF.

This sequence joins TRBV29-1 and TRBJ1-2; a possible D gene is TRBD1 (5 bases). Germline loops: CDR1 SQVTM, CDR2 ANQGSEA. The ends were cut back, 4 bases at V and 11 bases at J, with 11 bases in the middle. This CDR3 has 10 residues. The CDR3: CSVAAGWYTF. The DNA for the CDR3 is TGCAGCGTTGCAGCAGGGTGGTACACCTTC. The variable domain in full, with the rest retrieved from reference TRBV29-1 and TRBJ1-2, is SAVISQKPSRDICQRGTSLTIQCQVDSQVTMMFWYRQQPGQSLTLIATANQGSEATYESGFVIDKFPISRPNLTFSTLTVSNMSPEDSSIYLCSVAAGWYTFGSGTRLTVV.

This rearrangement joins TRBV28 to TRBJ1-1, with 9 nucleotides matching TRBD1. The ends lost 7 bases at V and 4 bases at J; junction bases unmatched: 10. Per germline, CDR1 MDHEN and CDR2 SYDVKM. The CDR3 extends over 15 amino acids. CDR3 sequence: CASTVTGGRGTEAFF. Here the CDR3 DNA reads TGTGCCAGCACTGTGACAGGGGGAAGGGGCACTGAAGCTTTCTTT.

The V and J genes are TRBV7-2 and TRBJ1-2, with 10 bases aligning to TRBD1. The V gene's germline CDR1 is SGHTA and CDR2 FQGNSA. The CDR3 covers 15 residues. The ends lost 5 bases at V and 4 bases at J; junction bases unmatched: 7. The CDR3 is CASSPRQGAGYGYTF. CDR3 sequence (DNA): TGTGCCAGCAGCCCAAGACAGGGGGCGGGCTATGGCTACACCTTC.

The chain uses TRBV13 and TRBJ2-5; 8 nucleotides agree with TRBD2. V shed 5 bases and J 2 bases; nucleotides not matched to a gene: 7. The CDR3 runs to 15 residues. The V gene's germline CDR1 is PRHDT and CDR2 FYEKMQ (reference sequence). The CDR3 DNA follows: TGTGCCAGCAGCCAAGGACTAGCAGCTCAAGAGACCCAGTACTTC. Translated: CASSQGLAAQETQYF.